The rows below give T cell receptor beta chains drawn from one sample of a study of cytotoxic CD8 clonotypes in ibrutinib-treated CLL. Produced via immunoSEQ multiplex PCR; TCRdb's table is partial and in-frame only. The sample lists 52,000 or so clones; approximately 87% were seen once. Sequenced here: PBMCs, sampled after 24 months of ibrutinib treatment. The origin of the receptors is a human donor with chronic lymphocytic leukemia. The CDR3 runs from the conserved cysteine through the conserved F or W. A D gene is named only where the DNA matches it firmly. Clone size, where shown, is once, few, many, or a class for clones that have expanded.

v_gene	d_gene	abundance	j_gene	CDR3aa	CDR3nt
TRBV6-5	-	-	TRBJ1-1	CASRPYSGEEAFF	TGTGCCAGCAGGCCCTATTCAGGGGAAGAAGCTTTCTTT
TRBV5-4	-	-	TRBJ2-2	CASSGGQGTGELFF	TGTGCCAGCAGCGGGGGTCAGGGCACCGGGGAGCTGTTTTTT
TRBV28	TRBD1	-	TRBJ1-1	CASRWTGYNTEAFF	TGTGCCAGCAGATGGACAGGTTATAACACTGAAGCTTTCTTT
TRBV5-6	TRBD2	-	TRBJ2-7	CASSLAPGTSGSTYEQYF	TGTGCCAGCAGCTTGGCACCCGGGACTAGCGGGAGCACCTACGAGCAGTACTTC
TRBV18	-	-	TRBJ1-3	CASSSDRGNTIYF	TGTGCCAGCTCAAGTGACAGGGGAAACACCATATATTTT
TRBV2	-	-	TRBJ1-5	CASRGTARGQPQHF	TGTGCCAGCAGAGGGACCGCTCGCGGTCAGCCCCAGCATTTT
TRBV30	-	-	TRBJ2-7	CAWSYRLGIYEQYF	TGTGCCTGGAGTTACAGGCTAGGGATTTACGAGCAGTACTTC
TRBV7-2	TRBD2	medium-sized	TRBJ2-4	CASSSYSSGMSIQYF	TGTGCCAGCAGCTCTTACTCTAGCGGGATGAGCATTCAGTACTTC
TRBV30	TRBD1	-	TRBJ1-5	CAWSTRGGNQPQHF	TGTGCCTGGAGCACCAGGGGGGGGAATCAGCCCCAGCATTTT
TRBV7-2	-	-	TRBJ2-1	CASSLVSGTVYNEQFF	TGTGCCAGCAGCTTAGTGAGCGGGACAGTCTACAATGAGCAGTTCTTC
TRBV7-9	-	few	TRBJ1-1	CASTKKNTEAFF	TGTGCCAGCACCAAAAAGAACACTGAAGCTTTCTTT
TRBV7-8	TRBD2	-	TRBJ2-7	CASSWGTGGRNSYEQYF	TGTGCCAGCAGCTGGGGGACGGGGGGGAGGAACTCCTACGAGCAGTACTTC
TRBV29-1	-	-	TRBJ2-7	CSVEGDRSSYEQYF	TGCAGCGTTGAAGGGGATAGGAGCTCCTACGAGCAGTACTTC
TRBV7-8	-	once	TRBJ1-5	CASSPGRHSNQPQHF	TGTGCCAGCAGCCCAGGGAGACATAGCAATCAGCCCCAGCATTTT
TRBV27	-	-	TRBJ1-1	CASSLSPPREAFF	TGTGCCAGCAGTTTATCCCCACCCCGTGAAGCTTTCTTT
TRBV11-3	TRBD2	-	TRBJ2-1	CASSLRLAGEVHEQFF	TGTGCCAGCAGCTTAAGGCTAGCGGGAGAGGTACATGAGCAGTTCTTC
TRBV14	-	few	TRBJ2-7	CASSLRAREPPYEQYF	-
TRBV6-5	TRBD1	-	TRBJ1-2	CASLPGTGRIYGYTF	TGTGCCAGCCTCCCCGGGACAGGAAGGATTTATGGCTACACCTTC
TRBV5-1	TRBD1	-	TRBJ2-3	CASSMGQVGTDTQYF	TGCGCCAGCAGCATGGGACAGGTTGGCACAGATACGCAGTATTTT
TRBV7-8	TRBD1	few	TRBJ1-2	CASSPLAGGYGYTF	TGTGCCAGCAGCCCCTTGGCAGGGGGCTATGGCTACACCTTC
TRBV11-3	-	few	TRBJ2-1	CASSHRRDDNEQFF	TGTGCCAGCAGCCACCGGCGGGACGACAATGAGCAGTTCTTC
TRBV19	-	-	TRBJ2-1	CASSMYFDEQFF	TGTGCCAGTAGTATGTACTTCGATGAGCAGTTCTTC
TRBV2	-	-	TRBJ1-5	CASSEGGLYNQPQHF	TGTGCCAGCAGTGAAGGCGGGCTTTACAATCAGCCCCAGCATTTT
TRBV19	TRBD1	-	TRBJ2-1	CASFPRDRVSYNEQFF	TGTGCCAGTTTCCCCCGGGACAGGGTCTCCTACAATGAGCAGTTCTTC
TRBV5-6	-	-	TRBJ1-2	CASSLSRRDTYGYTF	TGTGCCAGCAGCTTGTCCAGAAGGGACACTTATGGCTACACCTTC
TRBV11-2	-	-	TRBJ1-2	CASSLGQIYTF	TGTGCCAGCAGCTTAGGGCAGATCTACACCTTC
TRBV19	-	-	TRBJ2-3	CASSILGSSTDTQYF	TGTGCCAGTAGTATTCTAGGCAGCAGCACAGATACGCAGTATTTT
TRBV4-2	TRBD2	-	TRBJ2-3	CASSQEPFLAGVHTQYF	TGTGCCAGCAGCCAGGAGCCATTCCTAGCGGGAGTTCATACGCAGTATTTT
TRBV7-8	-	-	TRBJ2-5	CASSLDRQGTQYF	TGTGCCAGCAGCTTAGACAGGCAAGGGACCCAGTACTTC
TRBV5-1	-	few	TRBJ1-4	CASSLGQGGRNEKLFF	TGCGCCAGCAGCTTGGGGCAGGGAGGAAGGAATGAAAAACTGTTTTTT
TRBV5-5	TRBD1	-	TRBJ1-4	CASSSWTGGNEKLFF	TGTGCCAGCAGCTCCTGGACAGGAGGGAATGAAAAACTGTTTTTT
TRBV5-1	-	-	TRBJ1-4	CASSFSGDRVEKLFF	TGCGCCAGCAGCTTTTCAGGGGATAGGGTCGAAAAACTGTTTTTT
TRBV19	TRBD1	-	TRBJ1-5	CASSTPGQLVNQPQHF	TGTGCCAGTAGTACCCCGGGACAGCTAGTCAATCAGCCCCAGCATTTT
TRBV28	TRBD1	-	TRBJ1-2	CASSYNRGLDGYTF	TGTGCCAGCAGTTATAACAGGGGGCTGGATGGCTACACCTTC
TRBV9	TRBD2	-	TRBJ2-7	CASSVETGGEQYF	TGTGCCAGCAGCGTAGAGACCGGGGGGGAGCAGTACTTC
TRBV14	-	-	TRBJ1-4	CASNRAANEKLFF	TGTGCCAGCAACAGGGCGGCTAATGAAAAACTGTTTTTT
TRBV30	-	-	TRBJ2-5	CAWSVNGQETQYF	TGTGCCTGGAGTGTGAACGGACAAGAGACCCAGTACTTC
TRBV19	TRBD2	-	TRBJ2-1	CASSMLSGSLNEQFF	TGTGCCAGTAGTATGCTCAGCGGGAGTCTCAATGAGCAGTTCTTC
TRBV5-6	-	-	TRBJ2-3	CASRLMGADTQYF	TGTGCCAGCAGACTTATGGGGGCAGATACGCAGTATTTT
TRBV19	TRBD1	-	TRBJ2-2	CASSIGQVHAGELFF	TGTGCCAGTAGTATTGGACAGGTCCATGCAGGGGAGCTGTTTTTT
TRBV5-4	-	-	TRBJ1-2	CASSFTDNYGYTF	TGTGCCAGCAGCTTCACAGATAACTATGGCTACACCTTC
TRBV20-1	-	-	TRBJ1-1	CSAIRNTEAFF	TGCAGTGCTATCCGAAACACTGAAGCTTTCTTT
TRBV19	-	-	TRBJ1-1	CASRRSASGTEAFF	TGTGCCAGTAGGAGGTCCGCGTCTGGCACTGAAGCTTTCTTT
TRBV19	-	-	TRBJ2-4	CASSITPQGPNIQYF	TGTGCCAGTAGTATAACCCCGCAGGGACCAAACATTCAGTACTTC
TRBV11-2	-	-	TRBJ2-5	CASRPDVFGETQYF	TGTGCCAGCAGACCGGACGTGTTTGGAGAGACCCAGTACTTC
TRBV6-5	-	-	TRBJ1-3	CASSSRSRGGNTIYF	TGTGCCAGCAGTTCGCGAAGCAGGGGAGGAAACACCATATATTTT
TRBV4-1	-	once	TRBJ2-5	CASSQVGGAVQETQYF	TGCGCCAGCAGCCAAGTGGGCGGTGCCGTCCAAGAGACCCAGTACTTC
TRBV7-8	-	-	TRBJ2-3	CASSFELRDTQYF	TGTGCCAGCAGCTTTGAGTTGCGGGATACGCAGTATTTT